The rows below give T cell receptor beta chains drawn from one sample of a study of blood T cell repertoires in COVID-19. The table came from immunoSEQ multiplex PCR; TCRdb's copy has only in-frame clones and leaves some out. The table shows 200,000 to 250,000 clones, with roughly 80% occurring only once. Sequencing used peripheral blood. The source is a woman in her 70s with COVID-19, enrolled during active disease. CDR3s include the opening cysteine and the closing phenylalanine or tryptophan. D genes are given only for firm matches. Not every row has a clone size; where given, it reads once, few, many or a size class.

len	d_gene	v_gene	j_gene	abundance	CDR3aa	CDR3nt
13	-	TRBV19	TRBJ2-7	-	CARGPKGAYEQYF	TGTGCCAGGGGGCCGAAGGGGGCCTACGAGCAGTACTTC
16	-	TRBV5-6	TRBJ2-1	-	CASSPRRTVSYNEQFF	TGTGCCAGCAGCCCTAGAAGGACAGTCTCCTACAATGAGCAGTTCTTC
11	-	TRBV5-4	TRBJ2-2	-	CASSLAGELFF	TGTGCCAGCAGCCTTGCCGGGGAGCTGTTTTTT
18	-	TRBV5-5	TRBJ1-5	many	CASSFDPTPVYSNQPQHF	TGTGCCAGCAGCTTCGATCCCACCCCTGTCTATAGCAATCAGCCCCAGCATTTT
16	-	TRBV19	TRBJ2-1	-	CASSRSFQLHYNEQFF	TGTGCCAGTAGTAGGTCTTTTCAATTACATTACAATGAGCAGTTCTTC
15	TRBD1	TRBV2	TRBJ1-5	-	CASKPGQGGNQPQHF	TGTGCCAGCAAACCGGGACAGGGTGGCAATCAGCCCCAGCATTTT
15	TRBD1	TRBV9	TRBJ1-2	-	CASSTWDRGLGGYTF	TGTGCCAGCAGCACTTGGGACAGGGGGCTAGGTGGCTACACCTTC
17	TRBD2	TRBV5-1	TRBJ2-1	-	CASSLEGGRAGGDEQFF	TGCGCCAGCAGCTTGGAAGGCGGGAGGGCCGGGGGCGATGAGCAGTTCTTC
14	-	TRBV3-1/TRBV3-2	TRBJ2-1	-	CASSSEGAYNEQFF	TGTGCCAGCAGCTCCGAGGGAGCCTACAATGAGCAGTTCTTC
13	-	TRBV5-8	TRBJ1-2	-	CASSLSLNYGYTF	TGTGCCAGCAGCTTGTCCCTTAACTATGGCTACACCTTC
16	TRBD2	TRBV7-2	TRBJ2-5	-	CASSQGLAGGRETQYF	TGTGCCAGCAGCCAGGGACTAGCGGGAGGACGAGAGACCCAGTACTTC
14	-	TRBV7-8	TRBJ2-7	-	CASSSLSGSYEQYF	TGTGCCAGCAGCTCCCTTAGCGGCTCCTACGAGCAGTACTTC
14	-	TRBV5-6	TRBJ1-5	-	CASRRYSSNQPQHF	TGTGCCAGCAGGCGCTACAGTAGCAATCAGCCCCAGCATTTT
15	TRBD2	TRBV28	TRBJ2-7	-	CASSRGLAELYEQYF	TGTGCCAGCAGTCGGGGACTAGCGGAACTCTACGAGCAGTACTTC
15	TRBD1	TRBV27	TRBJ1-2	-	CASTPNPTGTYGYTF	TGTGCCAGCACCCCCAACCCGACAGGGACCTATGGCTACACCTTC
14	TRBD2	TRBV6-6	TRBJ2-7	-	CASTSTSGIYEQYF	TGTGCCAGCACCTCAACTAGCGGGATATACGAGCAGTACTTC